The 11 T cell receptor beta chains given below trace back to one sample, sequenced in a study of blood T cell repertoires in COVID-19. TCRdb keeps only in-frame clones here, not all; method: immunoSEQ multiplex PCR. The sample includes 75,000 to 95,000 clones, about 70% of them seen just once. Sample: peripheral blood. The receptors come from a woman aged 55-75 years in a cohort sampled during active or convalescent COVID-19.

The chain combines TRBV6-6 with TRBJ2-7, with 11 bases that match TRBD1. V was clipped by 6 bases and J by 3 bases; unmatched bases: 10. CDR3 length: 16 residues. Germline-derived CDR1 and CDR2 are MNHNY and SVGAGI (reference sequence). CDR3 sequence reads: CASSPTGTGGLYEQYF. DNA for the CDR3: TGTGCCAGCAGCCCAACCGGGACAGGGGGTCTCTACGAGCAGTACTTC.

The CDR3 spells CASSNARGDWGNQPQHF. Written as DNA, the CDR3 is TGTGCCAGTAGTAATGCCAGGGGGGATTGGGGCAATCAGCCCCAGCATTTT. The rearrangement uses TRBV19 and TRBJ1-5; 7 bases are a match to TRBD1. With V trimmed by 4 bases and J by 2 bases, 11 bases remained unmatched. This CDR3 comprises 17 residues. The germline V gene has CDR1 LNHDA and CDR2 SQIVND (reference sequence).

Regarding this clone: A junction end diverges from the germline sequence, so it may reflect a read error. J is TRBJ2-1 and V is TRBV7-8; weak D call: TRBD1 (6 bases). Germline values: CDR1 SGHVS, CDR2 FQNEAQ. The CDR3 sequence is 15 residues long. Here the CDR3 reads CASSLAGTSYNEQFF. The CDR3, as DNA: TGTGCCAGCAGCCTAGCCGGGACATCTTACAATGAGCAGTTCTTC. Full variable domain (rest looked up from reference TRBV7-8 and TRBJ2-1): GAGVSQSPRYKVAKRGQDVALRCDPISGHVSLFWYQQALGQGPEFLTYFQNEAQLDKSGLPSDRFFAERPEGSVSTLKIQRTQQEDSAVYLCASSLAGTSYNEQFFGPGTRLTVL.

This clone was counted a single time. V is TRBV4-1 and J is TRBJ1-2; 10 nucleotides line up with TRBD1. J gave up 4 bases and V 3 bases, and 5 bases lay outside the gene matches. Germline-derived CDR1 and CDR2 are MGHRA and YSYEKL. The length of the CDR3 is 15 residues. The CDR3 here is CASSQGGQGLYGYTF. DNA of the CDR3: TGCGCCAGCAGCCAGGGGGGACAGGGGCTCTATGGCTACACCTTC.

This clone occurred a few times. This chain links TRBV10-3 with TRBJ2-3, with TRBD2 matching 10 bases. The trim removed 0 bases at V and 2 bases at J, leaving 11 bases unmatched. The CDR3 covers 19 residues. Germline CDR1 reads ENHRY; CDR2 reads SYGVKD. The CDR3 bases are TGTGCCATCAGTGAGTCCCAGCGGGGGGGCCAAAGTTACACAGATACGCAGTATTTT. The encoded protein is CAISESQRGGQSYTDTQYF.

The CDR3 DNA sequence: TGTGCCAGCAGAGGCCCAACTACCCTCGGGCAAGAGACCCAGTACTTC. This codes for CASRGPTTLGQETQYF. The V and J genes are TRBV11-2 and TRBJ2-5; D gene unclear. V lost 6 bases and J 2 bases, leaving 19 bases between the germline ends. Germline V gives CDR1 SGHAT, CDR2 FQNNGV. This CDR3 has 16 amino acids.

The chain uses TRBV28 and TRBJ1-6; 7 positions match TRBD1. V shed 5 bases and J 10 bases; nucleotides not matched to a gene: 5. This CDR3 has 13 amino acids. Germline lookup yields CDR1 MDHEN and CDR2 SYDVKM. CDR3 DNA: TGTGCCAGCAGTGAGACAGGGACCTCACCCCTCCACTTT. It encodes CASSETGTSPLHF.

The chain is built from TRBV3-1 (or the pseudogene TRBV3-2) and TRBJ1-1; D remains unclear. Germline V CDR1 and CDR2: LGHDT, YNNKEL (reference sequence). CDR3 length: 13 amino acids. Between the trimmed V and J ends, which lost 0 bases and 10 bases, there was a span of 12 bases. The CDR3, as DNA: TGTGCCAGCAGCCAAGAGCAGGCCAGTCTAGCTTTCTTT. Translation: CASSQEQASLAFF.

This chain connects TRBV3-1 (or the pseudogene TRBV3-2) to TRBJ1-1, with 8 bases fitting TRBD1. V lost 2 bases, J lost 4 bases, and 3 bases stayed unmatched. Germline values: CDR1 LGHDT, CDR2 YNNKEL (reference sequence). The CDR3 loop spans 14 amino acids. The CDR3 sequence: CASSQRTGSTEAFF. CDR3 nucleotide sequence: TGTGCCAGCAGCCAACGGACAGGGAGCACTGAAGCTTTCTTT.

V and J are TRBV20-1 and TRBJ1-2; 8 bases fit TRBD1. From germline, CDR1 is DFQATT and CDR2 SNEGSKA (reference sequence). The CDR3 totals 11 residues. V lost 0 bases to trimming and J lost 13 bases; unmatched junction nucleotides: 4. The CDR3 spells CSARDTGQGTF. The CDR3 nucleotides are TGCAGTGCTAGAGATACAGGACAGGGCACCTTC.

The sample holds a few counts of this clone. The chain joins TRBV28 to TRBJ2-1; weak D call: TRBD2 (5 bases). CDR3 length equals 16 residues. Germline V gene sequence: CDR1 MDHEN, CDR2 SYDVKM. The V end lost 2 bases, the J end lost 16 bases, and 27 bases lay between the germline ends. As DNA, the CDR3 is TGTGCCAGCAGTTTAAGGGCACTAGGGAATGAGGAACGGCGATTCTTC. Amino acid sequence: CASSLRALGNEERRFF.